This T cell receptor beta chain was obtained from a study of response to subunit inactivated influenza vaccine. TCRdb re-derived calls from the RT-PCR reads in MiXCR, one entry per CDR3 protein. The sample lists 500,000 to 600,000 distinct CDR3 sequences, approximately 13% occurring once. The CDR3 runs to 13 residues. Per germline, CDR1 LNHNV and CDR2 YYDKDF (reference sequence). V was clipped by 5 bases and J by 6 bases; unmatched bases: 6. Sample: PBMCs from blood, taken 40 to 50 days after vaccination. The genes are TRBV15 and TRBJ1-2; 7 nucleotides line up with TRBD1. The sequence came from a man in his forties or fifties who received an inactivated influenza vaccine. DNA for the CDR3: TGTGCCACCAGCTTTGACAGGGTGAATGGCTACACCTTC. Protein sequence: CATSFDRVNGYTF.